A single sample gave rise to the 29 T cell receptor beta chains below, sequenced in a study of beta chain features in type 1 diabetes (dated by TCRdb to 2017 to 2018). Library preparation employed the immunoSEQ multiplex PCR assay. The entire amount of isolated RNA was reverse transcribed using the High Capacity cDNA Reverse Transcription Kit, so the sequenced TCRB transcripts were expressed ones. TCRdb carries this immuneACCESS record with in-frame sequences only. Its versions omit some clonotypes, under half of them owing to an unresolved V gene in the studies checked, with the rest unexplained. The sample has 150,000 or so clones on record, about 51% of them singletons. The leading ten clones occupy around 0.45% of the sample. Source material: Tregs from blood. Per the publication, the cell subset or site label means: regulatory CD4+ T cells. These receptors all stem from a man aged 18 to 30 in good health.

V usage is TRBV19 and J usage is TRBJ2-5; a possible D gene is TRBD1 (7 bases). The germline CDR1 and CDR2 sequences are LNHDA and SQIVND (reference sequence). The length of the CDR3 is 14 residues. V lost 4 bases to trimming and J lost 5 bases, with 14 bases between them. CDR3 in DNA: TGTGCCAGTAGTACGGCAGGGGGGTGGGAGACCCAGTACTTC. This translates into CASSTAGGWETQYF.

The chain carries TRBV11-2 and TRBJ2-3; 7 nucleotides match TRBD2. V lost 6 bases, J lost 6 bases, and 6 bases stayed unmatched. This CDR3 is 13 amino acids long. Looked up from germline, CDR1 is SGHAT and CDR2 is FQNNGV. The CDR3 reads CASRPAGRDTQYF. Here the CDR3 DNA reads TGTGCCAGCAGGCCAGCGGGACGGGATACGCAGTATTTT.

This clone is a singleton in its sample. The V gene is TRBV6-1, the J gene TRBJ2-7; D gene unclear. The CDR3 consists of 14 residues. The germline V and J ends were trimmed by 3 bases and 2 bases, with 11 bases remaining between them. Germline CDR1 MNHNS, CDR2 SASEGT. The CDR3: CASSDVRPAYEQYF. The CDR3 DNA reads TGTGCCAGCAGTGACGTCAGGCCGGCCTACGAGCAGTACTTC.

This clone has a handful of counts. The chain couples TRBV28 to TRBJ2-7, with 13 bases fitting TRBD2. The CDR3 sequence is 15 residues long. J gave up 2 bases and V 5 bases, and 3 bases lay outside the gene matches. Germline V gene lookup returns CDR1 MDHEN and CDR2 SYDVKM. This chain's CDR3 is CASSPGTSGTYEQYF. The CDR3 nucleotides read TGTGCCAGCAGTCCCGGGACTAGCGGGACCTACGAGCAGTACTTC.

The chain links TRBV15 to TRBJ2-4, with D hard to call. CDR1 is LNHNV and CDR2 is YYDKDF in the germline V gene (reference sequence). This CDR3 comprises 17 residues. The V gene lost 0 bases and the J gene lost 0 bases, with 12 bases spanning the gap. The CDR3: CATSRDPTGVAKNIQYF. CDR3 DNA: TGTGCCACCAGCAGAGATCCCACGGGTGTAGCCAAAAACATTCAGTACTTC.

V is TRBV20-1 and J is TRBJ2-1; D unresolved. V was shortened by 3 bases and J by 5 bases, with 5 bases between the two germline ends. This CDR3 has 11 residues. CDR1 and CDR2 (germline): DFQATT, SNEGSKA (reference sequence). CDR3 sequence: CSASLNNEQFF. The CDR3 nucleotides are TGCAGTGCTAGTTTAAACAATGAGCAGTTCTTC.

This clone came up a few times. The genes are TRBV10-3 and TRBJ2-3; a possible D gene is TRBD1 (5 bases). The germline V and J ends were trimmed by 1 base and 0 bases, with 8 bases remaining between them. The CDR3 contains 15 residues. Germline values: CDR1 ENHRY, CDR2 SYGVKD. For the CDR3, the DNA is TGTGCCATCAGTGAGTGGGGCCTCAGCACAGATACGCAGTATTTT. Protein product: CAISEWGLSTDTQYF.

The chain employs TRBV7-3 and TRBJ2-1; a weak D match, TRBD2 (7 bases). This CDR3 has 17 amino acids. Germline V lookup: CDR1 SGHTA, CDR2 FQGTGA. Trimming removed 6 bases at V and 0 bases at J, with 18 bases between. CDR3: CASSPGGGRSSYNEQFF. DNA for the CDR3: TGTGCCAGCAGTCCCGGGGGCGGGAGATCCTCCTACAATGAGCAGTTCTTC. The full variable domain, rest sourced from reference TRBV7-3 and TRBJ2-1, is GAGVSQTPSNKVTEKGKYVELRCDPISGHTALYWYRQSLGQGPEFLIYFQGTGAADDSGLPNDRFFAVRPEGSVSTLKIQRTERGDSAVYLCASSPGGGRSSYNEQFFGPGTRLTVL.

This clone was seen only a few times. The rearrangement links TRBV6-6 to TRBJ2-7; 10 bases agree with TRBD1. CDR1 and CDR2 from the germline V gene are MNHNY and SVGAGI (reference sequence). Germline trimming cut 4 bases from V and 6 bases from J; bases unmatched to any gene: 3. This CDR3 has 13 residues. The CDR3 loop reads CASSFGQGVEQYF. CDR3 DNA sequence: TGTGCCAGCAGTTTTGGACAGGGGGTCGAGCAGTACTTC.

The chain has TRBV28 and TRBJ2-5; D is ambiguous. The J call is uncertain, as TRBJ2-7 better fits the DNA end. The CDR3 has 15 amino acids. The germline gives CDR1 MDHEN, CDR2 SYDVKM. CDR3 sequence (DNA): TGTGCCAGCAGTCCCCCCGGGTCGCCCCTCTACGAGCAGTACTTC. Its translation: CASSPPGSPLYEQYF.

The J gene is TRBJ2-7, the V gene TRBV5-4; possibly TRBD1 for D (5 bases). The V and J ends lost 4 bases and 0 bases respectively, with 20 bases between them. This CDR3 has 17 residues. Germline V CDR1 and CDR2: SGHNT, YYREEE (reference sequence). The CDR3 region is CASSPDRSDSYSYEQYF. CDR3 in DNA: TGTGCCAGCAGCCCAGATCGGTCTGACAGCTACTCCTACGAGCAGTACTTC. The full variable domain, rest sourced from reference TRBV5-4 and TRBJ2-7, is ETGVTQSPTHLIKTRGQQVTLRCSSQSGHNTVSWYQQALGQGPQFIFQYYREEENGRGNFPPRFSGLQFPNYSSELNVNALELDDSALYLCASSPDRSDSYSYEQYFGPGTRLTVT.

The chain recombines TRBV19 with TRBJ1-4; TRBD1 might be the D (5 bases). CDR1 and CDR2 (germline): LNHDA, SQIVND (reference sequence). Trimming removed 4 bases at V and 6 bases at J, with 9 bases between. The CDR3 totals 13 residues. The CDR3 DNA sequence: TGTGCCAGTAGTACGGACATCTATGAAAAACTGTTTTTT. It yields the protein CASSTDIYEKLFF.

The chain joins TRBV7-3 to TRBJ2-1; TRBD2 aligns across 12 bases. The CDR3 extends over 15 amino acids. Germline V gene data show CDR1 as SGHTA and CDR2 as FQGTGA. The V and J ends lost 5 bases and 6 bases, in that order; junction bases with no gene match: 5. CDR3 in DNA: TGTGCCAGCAGCCCTAGCGGGAGGGCCTCCAATGAGCAGTTCTTC. The encoded protein is CASSPSGRASNEQFF.

The sample holds a few counts of this clone. The chain has TRBV21-1 and TRBJ2-4; the tabulated D call, TRBD2, remains unverified against the DNA. TRBV21-1 corresponds to a pseudogene. CDR3 length equals 14 residues. CDR3 residues: CASLLAGGLNIQYF. Written as DNA, the CDR3 is TGTGCCAGCTTACTAGCGGGAGGTCTAAACATTCAGTACTTC.

This sequence joins TRBV7-3 and TRBJ2-2, with 14 bases matching TRBD2. CDR1 and CDR2 (germline): SGHTA, FQGTGA. The trim removed 3 bases at V and 7 bases at J, leaving 7 bases unmatched. The CDR3 runs 17 residues. CDR3 sequence reads: CASSFGTSGSLGGELFF. The CDR3 DNA follows: TGTGCCAGCAGCTTCGGGACTAGCGGGAGTTTGGGCGGGGAGCTGTTTTTT.

This clone has just a few counts. The rearrangement joins TRBV28 to TRBJ2-7, with 13 positions matching TRBD2. In germline, CDR1 is MDHEN, CDR2 SYDVKM. This CDR3 region has 15 residues. J gave up 5 bases and V 6 bases, and 7 bases lay outside the gene matches. The DNA of the CDR3 is TGTGCCAGCAGCGCACTAGCGGGGGGGCCTAACGAGCAGTACTTC. This gives the protein CASSALAGGPNEQYF.

This clone showed up just a few times. The CDR3 DNA reads as TGCAGCGTTGTGAGCTTCTCCTACGAGCAGTACTTC. Translated, it gives CSVVSFSYEQYF. The chain employs TRBV29-1 and TRBJ2-7; D uncertain. This CDR3 contains 12 residues. V lost 4 bases to trimming and J lost 0 bases, with 7 bases between them. The V gene's germline CDR1 is SQVTM and CDR2 ANQGSEA.

About this clone: The same CDR3 can be traced to other DNA sequences in this sample. This chain uses TRBV5-1 with TRBJ2-1; 12 bases align to TRBD2. The CDR3 sequence is 14 residues long. Trimming took 0 bases from V and 9 from J; bases not matched to a gene: 1. Germline V gene sequence: CDR1 SGHRS, CDR2 YFSETQ. Here the CDR3 reads CASSLGLAGVEQFF. The DNA for the CDR3 is TGCGCCAGCAGCTTGGGACTAGCGGGAGTTGAGCAGTTCTTC.

The chain has TRBV4-3 and TRBJ2-1; 14 bases agree with TRBD2. J was trimmed by 8 bases and V by 2 bases; bases with no gene match: 5. There are 16 residues in the CDR3. From germline, CDR1 is LGHNA and CDR2 YSLEER. The chain's CDR3 is CASSQPGLAGEYEQFF. Written as DNA, the CDR3 is TGCGCCAGCAGCCAACCGGGACTAGCGGGAGAGTATGAGCAGTTCTTC.

The chain has TRBV19 and TRBJ2-3; D possibly corresponds to TRBD2 (7 bases). Germline-derived CDR1 and CDR2 are LNHDA and SQIVND (reference sequence). The V gene lost 2 bases and the J gene lost 5 bases, with 11 bases spanning the gap. The CDR3 sequence is 14 residues long. The CDR3 region has the DNA TGTGCCAGTAGTATACGGGGGGCAGGAGATACGCAGTATTTT. Protein: CASSIRGAGDTQYF. Supplemented by reference TRBV19 and TRBJ2-3, the full variable domain reads DGGITQSPKYLFRKEGQNVTLSCEQNLNHDAMYWYRQDPGQGLRLIYYSQIVNDFQKGDIAEGYSVSREKKESFPLTVTSAQKNPTAFYLCASSIRGAGDTQYFGPGTRLTVL.

In its sample, this clone was seen a few times. This chain connects TRBV6-1 to TRBJ2-3, with TRBD2 matching 10 bases. Germline values: CDR1 MNHNS, CDR2 SASEGT. The CDR3 sequence is 16 residues long. Unmatched junction bases numbered 1, after V lost 1 base and J lost 0 bases. The CDR3 sequence: CASSEVLAGSTDTQYF. CDR3 in DNA: TGTGCCAGCAGTGAAGTACTAGCGGGGAGCACAGATACGCAGTATTTT.

This clone turned up a few times. The CDR3 DNA follows: TGTGCCAGCAGCTTAGGGACAGGGGAGTGGAATGAGCAGTTCTTC. Protein product: CASSLGTGEWNEQFF. The chain uses TRBV7-2 and TRBJ2-1; 9 nucleotides match TRBD1. V lost 1 base, J lost 7 bases, and 5 bases stayed unmatched. CDR1 SGHTA and CDR2 FQGNSA come from the germline V gene. This CDR3 region has 15 residues. Full variable domain (remainder filled in from reference TRBV7-2 and TRBJ2-1): GAGVSQSPSNKVTEKGKDVELRCDPISGHTALYWYRQSLGQGLEFLIYFQGNSAPDKSGLPSDRFSAERTGGSVSTLTIQRTQQEDSAVYLCASSLGTGEWNEQFFGPGTRLTVL.

This clone was counted only a few times. The chain couples TRBV5-1 to TRBJ1-2; 7 bases are a match to TRBD1. Germline V gives CDR1 SGHRS, CDR2 YFSETQ. This CDR3 contains 14 residues. Trimming at V came to 4 bases and at J to 4 bases, leaving 7 bases not matched to a gene. Here the CDR3 reads CASSRQGTSYGYTF. CDR3 nucleotides: TGCGCCAGCAGCAGACAGGGAACTAGCTATGGCTACACCTTC. The variable domain in full, completed from reference TRBV5-1 and TRBJ1-2, reads KAGVTQTPRYLIKTRGQQVTLSCSPISGHRSVSWYQQTPGQGLQFLFEYFSETQRNKGNFPGRFSGRQFSNSRSEMNVSTLELGDSALYLCASSRQGTSYGYTFGSGTRLTVV.

This clone was picked up a small number of times. This CDR3 is CASSINRAEAFF. The CDR3 DNA reads TGTGCCAGCAGTATAAACAGGGCCGAAGCTTTCTTT. V and J are TRBV28 and TRBJ1-1; D might be TRBD1 (6 bases). The V end was cut by 5 bases, the J end by 8 bases, with 12 bases between. The CDR3 is 12 residues long. Germline CDR1 is MDHEN and CDR2 is SYDVKM.

V gene TRBV30 combines with J gene TRBJ1-3; a possible D gene is TRBD1 (5 bases). The CDR3 spans 12 residues. V was pared by 7 bases and J by 2 bases, with 9 bases between. Looked up from germline, CDR1 is GTSNPN and CDR2 is SVGIG (reference sequence). CDR3 DNA sequence: TGTGCCTACAGGATTCCTGGAAACACCATATATTTT. Protein: CAYRIPGNTIYF.

This clone was recorded a few times. The CDR3 is CASSFTSSSYNEQFF. CDR3 nucleotides: TGTGCCAGCAGCTTTACATCCAGCTCCTACAATGAGCAGTTCTTC. The chain is built from TRBV28 and TRBJ2-1; D ambiguous. V lost 6 bases and J 0 bases, leaving 12 bases between the germline ends. Germline CDR1 is MDHEN and CDR2 is SYDVKM. The CDR3 runs 15 residues.

The gene calls are TRBV5-1 and TRBJ1-1; TRBD1 matches 7 bases. The CDR3 spans 19 residues. The V gene end was trimmed by 0 bases and the J gene end by 2 bases; junction bases not matched to a gene: 16. The germline CDR1 and CDR2 sequences are SGHRS and YFSETQ. Here the CDR3 reads CASSLAFTGASRGNTEAFF. DNA of the CDR3: TGCGCCAGCAGCTTGGCCTTCACAGGGGCCTCGAGGGGCAACACTGAAGCTTTCTTT.

This sequence joins TRBV7-2 and TRBJ1-5, with D perhaps TRBD1 (6 bases). V was cut by 5 bases and J by 2 bases, with 13 bases left in between. The CDR3 runs to 15 residues. From germline, CDR1 is SGHTA and CDR2 FQGNSA. CDR3 DNA: TGTGCCAGCAGCCCAAGATCAGGGGGCAATCAGCCCCAGCATTTT. Residues: CASSPRSGGNQPQHF. The full variable domain, in which reference TRBV7-2 and TRBJ1-5 provide the parts outside the CDR3, is GAGVSQSPSNKVTEKGKDVELRCDPISGHTALYWYRQSLGQGLEFLIYFQGNSAPDKSGLPSDRFSAERTGGSVSTLTIQRTQQEDSAVYLCASSPRSGGNQPQHFGDGTRLSIL.

The chain joins TRBV25-1 to TRBJ2-2, with D tentatively TRBD2 (6 bases). The CDR3 is 17 amino acids. V was trimmed by 0 bases and J by 5 bases, leaving 16 bases between them. CDR1 MGHDK and CDR2 SYGVNS come from the germline V gene. Here the CDR3 DNA reads TGTGCCAGCAGTGAATATAGGTCCCTAGCGAGAACCGGGGAGCTGTTTTTT. This gives the protein CASSEYRSLARTGELFF.